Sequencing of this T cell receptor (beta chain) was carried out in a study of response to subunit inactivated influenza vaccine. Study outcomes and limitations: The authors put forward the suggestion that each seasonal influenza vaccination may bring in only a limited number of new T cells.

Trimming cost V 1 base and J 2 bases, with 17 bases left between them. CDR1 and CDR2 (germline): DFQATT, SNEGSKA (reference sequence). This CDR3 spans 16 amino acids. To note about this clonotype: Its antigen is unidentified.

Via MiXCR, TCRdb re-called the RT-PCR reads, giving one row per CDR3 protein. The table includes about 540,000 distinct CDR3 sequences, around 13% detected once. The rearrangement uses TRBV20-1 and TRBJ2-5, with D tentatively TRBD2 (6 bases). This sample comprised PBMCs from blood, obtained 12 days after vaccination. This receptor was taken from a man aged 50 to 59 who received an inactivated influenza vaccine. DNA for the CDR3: TGCAGTGCTAGAGGGCTCCTCCCTGGGGGGCAAGAGACCCAGTACTTC. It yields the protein CSARGLLPGGQETQYF.